Below, one T cell receptor beta chain is given with its context. There are 13 residues in the CDR3. With 7 bases removed from V and 7 bases from J, the gap between germline ends came to 16 bases. Only in-frame clones appear in the TCRdb table, and some are missing; sequencing was by immunoSEQ multiplex PCR. The repertoire holds about 110,000 clones, with over 60% as singletons. This record comes from a study of blood T cell repertoires in COVID-19. The source of this sequence is a man between 65 and 85 years old with acute or convalescent COVID-19. Material for sequencing was peripheral blood. The chain carries TRBV12-3 or TRBV12-4 and TRBJ2-5; no firm D call. CDR3 amino acids: CASKPDTSRTQYF. CDR3 nucleotide sequence: TGTGCCAGCAAACCCGACACCTCGAGGACCCAGTACTTC.